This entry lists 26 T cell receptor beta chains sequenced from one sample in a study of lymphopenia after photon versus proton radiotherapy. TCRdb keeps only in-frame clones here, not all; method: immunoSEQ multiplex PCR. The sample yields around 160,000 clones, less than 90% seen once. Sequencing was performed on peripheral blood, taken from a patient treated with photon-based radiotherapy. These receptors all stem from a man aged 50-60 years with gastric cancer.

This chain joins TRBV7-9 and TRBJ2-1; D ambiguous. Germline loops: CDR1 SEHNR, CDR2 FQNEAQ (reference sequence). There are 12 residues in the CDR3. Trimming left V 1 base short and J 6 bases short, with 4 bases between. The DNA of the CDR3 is TGTGCCAGCAGCTTAGTTAGCAATGAGCAGTTCTTC. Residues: CASSLVSNEQFF.

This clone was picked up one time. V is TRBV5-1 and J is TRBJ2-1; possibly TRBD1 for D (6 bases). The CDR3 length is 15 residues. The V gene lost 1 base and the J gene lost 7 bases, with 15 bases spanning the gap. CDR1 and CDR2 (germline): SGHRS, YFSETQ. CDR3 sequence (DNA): TGCGCCAGCAGCTTGTCAGGGGCGATTGAGAATGAGCAGTTCTTC. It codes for CASSLSGAIENEQFF.

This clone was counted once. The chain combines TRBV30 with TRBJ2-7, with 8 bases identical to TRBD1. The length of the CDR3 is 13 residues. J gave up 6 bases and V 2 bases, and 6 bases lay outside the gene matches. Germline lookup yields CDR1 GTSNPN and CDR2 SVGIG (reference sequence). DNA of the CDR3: TGTGCCTGGAGTACAGGGGGGAAGGGCGAGCAGTACTTC. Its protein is CAWSTGGKGEQYF.

The CDR3 reads CASTMGARGYGYTF. The CDR3 DNA reads as TGTGCCAGCACCATGGGGGCTAGAGGCTATGGCTACACCTTC. This chain links TRBV5-5 with TRBJ1-2; D is possibly TRBD1 (6 bases). V was clipped by 6 bases and J by 4 bases, with 16 bases between them. CDR3 length: 14 residues. Germline V CDR1 and CDR2: SGHKS, YYEKEE (reference sequence).

CDR3 sequence: CAAGGTYDTQYF. In DNA form, the CDR3 reads TGTGCCGCGGGAGGGACTTACGATACGCAGTATTTT. V gene TRBV15 combines with J gene TRBJ2-3; 9 nucleotides match TRBD2. With V trimmed by 11 bases and J by 6 bases, 6 bases remained unmatched. CDR3 size: 12 residues. Germline V gives CDR1 LNHNV, CDR2 YYDKDF (reference sequence).

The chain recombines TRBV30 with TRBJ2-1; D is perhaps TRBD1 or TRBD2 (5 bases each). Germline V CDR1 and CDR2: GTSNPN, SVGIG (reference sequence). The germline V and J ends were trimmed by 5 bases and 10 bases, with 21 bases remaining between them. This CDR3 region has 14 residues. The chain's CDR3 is CAWGSRGPGTEQFF. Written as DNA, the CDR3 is TGTGCCTGGGGCTCCAGAGGCCCCGGGACCGAGCAGTTCTTC.

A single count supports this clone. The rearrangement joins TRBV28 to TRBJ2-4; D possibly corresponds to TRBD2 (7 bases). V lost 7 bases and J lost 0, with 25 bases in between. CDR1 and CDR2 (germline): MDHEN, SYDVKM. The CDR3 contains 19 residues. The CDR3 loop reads CASTRPTGRDYIAKNIQYF. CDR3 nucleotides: TGTGCCAGCACCCGACCAACAGGGAGGGATTACATAGCCAAAAACATTCAGTACTTC. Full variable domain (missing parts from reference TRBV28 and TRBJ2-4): DVKVTQSSRYLVKRTGEKVFLECVQDMDHENMFWYRQDPGLGLRLIYFSYDVKMKEKGDIPEGYSVSREKKERFSLILESASTNQTSMYLCASTRPTGRDYIAKNIQYFGAGTRLSVL.

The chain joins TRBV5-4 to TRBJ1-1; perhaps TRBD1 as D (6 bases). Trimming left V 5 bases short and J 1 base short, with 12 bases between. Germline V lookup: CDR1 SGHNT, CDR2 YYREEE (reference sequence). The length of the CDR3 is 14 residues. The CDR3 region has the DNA TGTGCCAGCAGAAGAGGGGGGGCGAACACTGAAGCTTTCTTT. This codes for CASRRGGANTEAFF.

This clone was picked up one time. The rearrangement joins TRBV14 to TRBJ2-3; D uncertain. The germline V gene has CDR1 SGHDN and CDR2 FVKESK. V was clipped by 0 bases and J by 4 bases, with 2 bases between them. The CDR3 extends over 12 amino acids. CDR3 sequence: CASSQDPDTQYF. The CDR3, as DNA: TGTGCCAGCAGCCAAGATCCAGATACGCAGTATTTT.

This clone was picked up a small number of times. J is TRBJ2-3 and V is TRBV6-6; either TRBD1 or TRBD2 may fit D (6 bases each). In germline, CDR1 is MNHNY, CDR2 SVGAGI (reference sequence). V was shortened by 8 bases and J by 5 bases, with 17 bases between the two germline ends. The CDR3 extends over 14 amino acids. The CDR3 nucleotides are TGTGCCAGCGCCCGGCTAGGGGGGCGAGATACGCAGTATTTT. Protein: CASARLGGRDTQYF.

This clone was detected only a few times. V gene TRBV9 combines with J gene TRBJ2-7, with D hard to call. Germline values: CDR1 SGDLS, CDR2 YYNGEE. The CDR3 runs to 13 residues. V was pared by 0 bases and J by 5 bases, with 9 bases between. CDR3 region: CASSVGSRHEQYF. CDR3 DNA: TGTGCCAGCAGCGTAGGGAGCCGTCACGAGCAGTACTTC.

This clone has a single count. This chain's CDR3 is CASSVVGALNTGELFF. CDR3 coding DNA: TGTGCCAGCAGCGTAGTAGGGGCCCTAAACACCGGGGAGCTGTTTTTT. The V call is TRBV9, the J call TRBJ2-2, with TRBD1 as a possible D gene (5 bases). The germline V and J ends were trimmed by 0 bases and 2 bases, with 11 bases remaining between them. Germline lookup yields CDR1 SGDLS and CDR2 YYNGEE. The CDR3 consists of 16 residues.

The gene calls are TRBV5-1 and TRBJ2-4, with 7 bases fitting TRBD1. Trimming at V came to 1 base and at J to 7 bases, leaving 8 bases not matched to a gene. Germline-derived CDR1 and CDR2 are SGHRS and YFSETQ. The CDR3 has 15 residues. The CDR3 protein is CASSLTGAQGNIQYF. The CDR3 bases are TGCGCCAGCAGCTTGACAGGGGCACAAGGGAACATTCAGTACTTC.

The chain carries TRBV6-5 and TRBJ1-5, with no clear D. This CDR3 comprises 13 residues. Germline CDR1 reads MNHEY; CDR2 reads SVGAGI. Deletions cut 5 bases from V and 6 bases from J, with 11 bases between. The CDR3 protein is CASSIVIGQPQHF. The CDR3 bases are TGTGCCAGCAGTATAGTAATTGGTCAGCCCCAGCATTTT.

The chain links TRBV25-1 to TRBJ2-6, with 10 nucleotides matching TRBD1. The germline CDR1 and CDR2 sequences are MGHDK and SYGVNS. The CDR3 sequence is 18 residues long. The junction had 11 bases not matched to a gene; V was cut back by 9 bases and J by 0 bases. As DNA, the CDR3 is TGTGCCAGTTCAAAGAGACAGGGGGCAGGCTCTGGGGCCAACGTCCTGACTTTC. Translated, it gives CASSKRQGAGSGANVLTF.

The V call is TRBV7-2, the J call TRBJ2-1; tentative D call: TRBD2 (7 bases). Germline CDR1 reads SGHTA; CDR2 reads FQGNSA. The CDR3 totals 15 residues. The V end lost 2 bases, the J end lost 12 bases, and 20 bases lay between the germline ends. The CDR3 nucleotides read TGTGCCAGCAGCTTAAGGTCTAGCGGCCCACAGGGGCAGTTCTTC. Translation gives CASSLRSSGPQGQFF.

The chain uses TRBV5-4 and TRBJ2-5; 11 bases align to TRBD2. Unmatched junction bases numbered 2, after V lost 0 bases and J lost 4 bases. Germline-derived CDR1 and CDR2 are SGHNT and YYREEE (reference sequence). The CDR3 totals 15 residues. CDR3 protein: CASSLVLAGGETQYF. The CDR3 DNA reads TGTGCCAGCAGCTTGGTTCTAGCGGGAGGAGAGACCCAGTACTTC.

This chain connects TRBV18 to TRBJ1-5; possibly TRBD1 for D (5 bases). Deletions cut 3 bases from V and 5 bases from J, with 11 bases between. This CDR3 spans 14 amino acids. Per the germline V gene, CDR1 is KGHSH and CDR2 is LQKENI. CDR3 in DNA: TGTGCCAGCTCACCGCAGGGTACCGATCAGCCCCAGCATTTT. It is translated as CASSPQGTDQPQHF.

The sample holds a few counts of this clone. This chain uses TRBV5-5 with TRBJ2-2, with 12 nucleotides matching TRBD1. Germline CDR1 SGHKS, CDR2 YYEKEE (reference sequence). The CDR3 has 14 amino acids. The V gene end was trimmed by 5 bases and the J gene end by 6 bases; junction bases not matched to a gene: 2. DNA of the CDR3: TGTGCCAGCAGGGGGACAGGGGGCTCCGGGGAGCTGTTTTTT. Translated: CASRGTGGSGELFF.

This CDR3 reads CASSLTLAGGGAAAQYF. CDR3 bases: TGTGCCAGCAGCTTAACGCTAGCGGGAGGAGGGGCAGCGGCCCAGTACTTC. The rearrangement joins TRBV11-2 to TRBJ2-5, with 11 bases lining up with TRBD2. V lost 2 bases, J lost 9 bases, and 14 bases stayed unmatched. The CDR3 extends over 17 amino acids. CDR1 SGHAT and CDR2 FQNNGV come from the germline V gene.

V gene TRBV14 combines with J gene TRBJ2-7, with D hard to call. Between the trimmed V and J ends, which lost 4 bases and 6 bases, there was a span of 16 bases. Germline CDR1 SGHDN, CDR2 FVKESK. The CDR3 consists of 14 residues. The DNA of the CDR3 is TGTGCCAGCAGCCGGAAGTCCCGAATAGGCGAGCAGTACTTC. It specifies CASSRKSRIGEQYF.

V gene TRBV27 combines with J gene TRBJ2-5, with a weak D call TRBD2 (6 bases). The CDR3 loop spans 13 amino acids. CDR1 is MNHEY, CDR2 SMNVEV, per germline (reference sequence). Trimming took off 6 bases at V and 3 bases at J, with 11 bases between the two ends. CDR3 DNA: TGTGCCAGCAGCCGAAAGCGGGAAGAGACCCAGTACTTC. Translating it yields CASSRKREETQYF.

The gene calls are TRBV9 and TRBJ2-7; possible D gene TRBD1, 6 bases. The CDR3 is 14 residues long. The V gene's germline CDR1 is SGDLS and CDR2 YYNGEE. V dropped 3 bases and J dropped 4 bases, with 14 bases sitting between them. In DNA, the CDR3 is TGTGCCAGCAGCGGGACAGTATCCCCATACGAGCAGTACTTC. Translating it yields CASSGTVSPYEQYF.

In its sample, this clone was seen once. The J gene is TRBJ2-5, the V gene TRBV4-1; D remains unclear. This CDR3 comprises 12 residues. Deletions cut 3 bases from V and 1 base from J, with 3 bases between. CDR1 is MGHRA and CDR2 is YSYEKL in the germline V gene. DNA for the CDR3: TGCGCCAGCAGCCAGACCCAAGAGACCCAGTACTTC. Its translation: CASSQTQETQYF.

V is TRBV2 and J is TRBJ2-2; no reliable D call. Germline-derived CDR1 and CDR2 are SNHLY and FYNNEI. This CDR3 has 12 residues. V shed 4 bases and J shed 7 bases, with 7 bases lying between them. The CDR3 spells CASSVGIGELFF. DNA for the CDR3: TGTGCCAGCAGTGTAGGGATCGGGGAGCTGTTTTTT. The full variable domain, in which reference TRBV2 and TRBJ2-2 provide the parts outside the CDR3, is EPEVTQTPSHQVTQMGQEVILRCVPISNHLYFYWYRQILGQKVEFLVSFYNNEISEKSEIFDDQFSVERPDGSNFTLKIRSTKLEDSAMYFCASSVGIGELFFGEGSRLTVL.

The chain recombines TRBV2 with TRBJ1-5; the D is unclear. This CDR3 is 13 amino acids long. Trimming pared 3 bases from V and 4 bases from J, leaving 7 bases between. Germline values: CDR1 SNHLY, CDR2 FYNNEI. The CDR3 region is CASSDQQNQPQHF. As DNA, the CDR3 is TGTGCCAGCAGTGATCAGCAGAATCAGCCCCAGCATTTT.